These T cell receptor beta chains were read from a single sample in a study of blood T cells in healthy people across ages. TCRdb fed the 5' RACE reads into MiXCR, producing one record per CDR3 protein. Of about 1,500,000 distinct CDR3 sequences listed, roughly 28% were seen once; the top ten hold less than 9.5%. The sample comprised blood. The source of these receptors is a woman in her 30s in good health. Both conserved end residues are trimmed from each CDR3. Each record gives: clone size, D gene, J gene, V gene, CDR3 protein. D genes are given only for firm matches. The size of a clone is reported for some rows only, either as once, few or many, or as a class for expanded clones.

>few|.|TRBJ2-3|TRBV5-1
ASSPRPGARTDTQY
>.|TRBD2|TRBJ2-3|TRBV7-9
ASSSNTGGLITDTQY
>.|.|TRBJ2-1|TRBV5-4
ASSLEVTEQF
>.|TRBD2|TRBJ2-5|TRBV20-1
SARSFGRNRETQY
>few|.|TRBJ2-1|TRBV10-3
AISEEAPSYNEQF
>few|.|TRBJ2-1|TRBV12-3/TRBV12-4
ANRVGGARQEQF
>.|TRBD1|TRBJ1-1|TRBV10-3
AIRGTGWGTEAF
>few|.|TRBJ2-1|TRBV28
ASSWTLGTTDNEQF
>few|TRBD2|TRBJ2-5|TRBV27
ASSSRLAGVRETQY
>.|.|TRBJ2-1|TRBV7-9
ASSTHLGPPGDEQF
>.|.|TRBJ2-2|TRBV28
ASAGAYTRAGELF
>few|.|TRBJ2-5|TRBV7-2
ASSLDRREAQY
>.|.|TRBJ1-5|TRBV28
ASSSVRWDYQPQH
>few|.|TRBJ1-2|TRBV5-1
ASSSQDGYT
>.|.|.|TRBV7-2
ACSLVDGGETQY
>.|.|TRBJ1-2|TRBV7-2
ASSPDLRVGFYYGYT
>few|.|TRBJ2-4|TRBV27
ASSLLGGGAAKNIQY
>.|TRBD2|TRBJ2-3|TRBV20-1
SAPTSGATQY
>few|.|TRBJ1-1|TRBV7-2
ASSTQGGDQAF
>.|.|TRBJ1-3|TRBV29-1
SVWFPPGQGNTIY
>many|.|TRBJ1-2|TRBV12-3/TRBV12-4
ASSYRVAEGYT
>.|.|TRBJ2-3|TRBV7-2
ASSLKMPVVPTDTQY
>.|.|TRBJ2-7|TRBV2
ASSEGPRGSYEQY
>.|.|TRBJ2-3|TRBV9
ASSVSPLGSTGSRAQY
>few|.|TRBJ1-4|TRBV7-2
ASSFWGDGNEKLF
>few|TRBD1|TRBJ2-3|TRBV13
ASSLVGDRIIDTQY
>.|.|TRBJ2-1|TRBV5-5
ASSLRGDLTSYNEQF
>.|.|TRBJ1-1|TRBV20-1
SARMGGPSEAF
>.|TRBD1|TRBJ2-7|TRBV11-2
ASSLNWGQAFPSEQY
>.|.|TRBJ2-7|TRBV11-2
ASGKKTSSYEQY
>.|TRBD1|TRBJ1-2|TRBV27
ASSPGTGNFYGYT
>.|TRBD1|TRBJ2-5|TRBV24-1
ATSAFDRGNGETQY
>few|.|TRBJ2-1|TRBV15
ATSRGPGIAELYNEQF
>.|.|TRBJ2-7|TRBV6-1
ASSGGSGQTTEQY
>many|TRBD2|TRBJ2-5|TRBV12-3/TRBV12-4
ASSHPGGASEETQY
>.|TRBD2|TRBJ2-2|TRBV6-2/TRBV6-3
ASSYWGLAGPKTGELF
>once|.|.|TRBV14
ASSQTGGHIFDQETQF
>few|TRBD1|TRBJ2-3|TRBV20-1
SARDRQGDADTQY
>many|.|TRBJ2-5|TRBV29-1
SVDSWGTETQY
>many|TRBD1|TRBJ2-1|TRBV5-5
ASSLRQGFAYNEQF
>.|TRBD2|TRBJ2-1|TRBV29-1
SVEPSGRCYEQF
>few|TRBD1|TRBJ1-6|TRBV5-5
ASSSKTGGIYNSPLH
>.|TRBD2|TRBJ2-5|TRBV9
ASSVLGGTLQETQY
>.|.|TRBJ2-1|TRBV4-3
ASSQDGDSYNEQF
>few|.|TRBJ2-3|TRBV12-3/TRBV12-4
ASSIGHTDTQY
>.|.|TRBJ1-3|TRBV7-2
ASSLVRLSGNTIY
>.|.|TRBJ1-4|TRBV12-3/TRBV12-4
VSRSQLTNEKLF
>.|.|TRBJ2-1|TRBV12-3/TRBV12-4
ASSFLTGNEQF
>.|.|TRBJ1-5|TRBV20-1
SARDRGYWNQPQH